This T cell receptor beta chain stems from a study of T cell responses to AZD1222 COVID-19 vaccine (dated by TCRdb to about 2021). For context, the study as a whole: AZD1222 recipients given second doses at about 4 weeks or at about 12 weeks were pooled, since spike-specific TCR depth and breadth were not found to differ between the two schedules. TCR sequencing covered over 230 trial participants: roughly 200 given two doses of AZD1222 and approximately 26 given two doses of MenACWY control vaccine. Trial participants were enrolled by age into subgroups of 18-55, 56-69 and 70-plus years, and around 150, 28 and 57 TCR-sequenced participants, respectively, were included in these subgroups.

The CDR3 regions of human TCRbeta chains were analyzed by immunosequencing. The authors' pipeline ran thus. TCRs in the repertoires were compared against a reference library of SARS-CoV-2-specific TCRs that had been generated with the MIRA antigen-specificity platform. Breadth meant the fraction of unique TCRs that were SARS-CoV-2-associated, whereas depth meant the fraction of total T cells that were SARS-CoV-2-associated. Using the MIRA data, each spike-specific TCR was assigned both to the spike region to which the TCR was reactive and to a CD4 or CD8 class. Log10-transformed breadth and depth values were compared by one-way ANOVA with Sidak's multiple comparisons tests. TCRdb re-hosts the immuneACCESS table, in-frame sequences only. Its copies lack some clones; in the studies checked, an unresolved V gene accounts for under half of them, and the cause for the rest is not known. The V and J calls and clone size are taken from that table; D and trimming were inferred from the DNA. The sample table contains 95,000 to 150,000 clones; only one count was recorded for roughly 87% of them. The biggest ten clones account for around 9.4% of the sample.

Reading the germline V gene gives CDR1 SGDLS and CDR2 YYNGEE. The CDR3 covers 14 residues, taking in both the cysteine and the phenylalanine. The read is trimmed to its CDR3 DNA, 42 bases read in frame from base 1. Germline trimming: 2 bases from V, 6 bases from J; junction bases outside gene matches: 7. Overall results and qualifications from the work: Participants were mostly white British and included more females than males, and it was suggested by the authors that clonal diversity may have been underestimated. Epitopes outside the regions mutated in the B.1.351 and B.1.1.7 variants were reportedly recognized by nearly half of the unique spike-specific TCRs. The 56-69-year group was small, and its depth increase did not reach significance, likely because of low power. No day 14 peak-response samples were available, so repertoires were characterized only after the peak T cell response. Vaccine-associated CD4 TCRs spanned the whole spike protein, with dominant responses in regions 160-218 and 743-854. Only a handful of AZD1222 recipients were SARS-CoV-2 seropositive at baseline, limiting conclusions about previously exposed vaccinees. Spike-specific TCR breadth and depth rose significantly after two AZD1222 doses compared with day 0 and with MenACWY recipients.

This specimen's time point label, interpreted: baseline before first vaccination. Vaccinee samples came from UK trials COV001 and COV002, including a single-blind randomized controlled phase 2/3 trial of AZD1222 (ChAdOx1 nCoV-19) in healthy adults. For TCRbeta chain sequencing, PBMC samples from trial participants were taken at day 0 and at day 28 after the second dose. Turning to this clone: Its antigen remains unidentified. Base qualities are not recorded, but no much larger clone differs from it by a single base.

The TCR comes from an adult in good health. The chain is made from TRBV9 and TRBJ1-1; a stretch of 7 junction bases matches TRBD1. Sample: peripheral blood, taken on day 0 of AZD1222 vaccination. Here is the DNA: TGTGCCAGCAGCGTCACAGGGGAAGGTCCTGAAGCTTTCTTT. It specifies CASSVTGEGPEAFF.